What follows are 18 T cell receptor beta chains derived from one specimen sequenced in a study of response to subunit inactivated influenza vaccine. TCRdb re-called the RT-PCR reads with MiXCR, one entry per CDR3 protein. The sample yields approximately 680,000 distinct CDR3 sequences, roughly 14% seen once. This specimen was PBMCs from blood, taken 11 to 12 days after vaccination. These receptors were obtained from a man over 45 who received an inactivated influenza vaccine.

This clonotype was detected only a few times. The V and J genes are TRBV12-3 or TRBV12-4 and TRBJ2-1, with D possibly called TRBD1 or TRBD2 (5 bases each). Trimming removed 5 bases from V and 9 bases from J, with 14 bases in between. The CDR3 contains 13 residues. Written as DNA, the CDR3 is TGTGCCAGCAGTAGAACAGGTGGGGGTGAGCAGTTCTTC. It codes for CASSRTGGGEQFF.

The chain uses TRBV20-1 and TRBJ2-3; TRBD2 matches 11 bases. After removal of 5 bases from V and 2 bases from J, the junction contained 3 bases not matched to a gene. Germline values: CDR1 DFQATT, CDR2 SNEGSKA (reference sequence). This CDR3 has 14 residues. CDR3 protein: CSAPGLAATDTQYF. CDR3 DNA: TGCAGTGCTCCGGGACTAGCGGCCACAGATACGCAGTATTTT.

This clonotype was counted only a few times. The CDR3 loop reads CASSSPGTEAFF. CDR3 coding DNA: TGTGCCAGCAGTTCCCCGGGGACTGAAGCTTTCTTT. This chain uses TRBV12-3 or TRBV12-4 with TRBJ1-1; D gene uncertain. Trimming left V 4 bases short and J 5 bases short, with 8 bases between. This CDR3 has 12 amino acids.

CDR3 in DNA: TGTGCCAGCAGGCCGAGCGGGAGCAATGAGCAGTTCTTC. This gives the protein CASRPSGSNEQFF. The chain couples TRBV6-6 to TRBJ2-1; the match to TRBD2 covers 8 bases. Germline CDR1 is MNHNY and CDR2 is SVGAGI (reference sequence). This CDR3 has 13 residues. The V gene end was trimmed by 6 bases and the J gene end by 6 bases; junction bases not matched to a gene: 4.

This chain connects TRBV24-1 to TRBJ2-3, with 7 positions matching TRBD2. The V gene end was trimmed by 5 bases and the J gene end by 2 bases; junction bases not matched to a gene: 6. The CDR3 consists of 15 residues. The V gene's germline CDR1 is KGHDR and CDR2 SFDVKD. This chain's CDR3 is CATSAASGPTDTQYF. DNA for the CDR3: TGTGCCACCAGTGCGGCTAGCGGACCCACAGATACGCAGTATTTT.

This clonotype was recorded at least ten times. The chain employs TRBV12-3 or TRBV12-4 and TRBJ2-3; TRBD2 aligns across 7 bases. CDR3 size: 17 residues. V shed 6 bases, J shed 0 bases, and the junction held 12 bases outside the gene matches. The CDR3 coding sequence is TGTGCCAGCAGAAACCGACTAAGCGGGACTAGCACAGATACGCAGTATTTT. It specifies CASRNRLSGTSTDTQYF.

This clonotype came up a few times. The CDR3 spells CASSYTGSGFYEQYF. The CDR3 DNA is TGTGCCAGCAGTTACACCGGGTCCGGATTCTACGAGCAGTACTTC. The J gene is TRBJ2-7, the V gene TRBV6-2 or TRBV6-3, with D uncertain. V gave up 2 bases and J gave up 3 bases, with 14 bases separating them. Germline values: CDR1 MNHEY, CDR2 SVGEGT. This CDR3 comprises 15 residues.

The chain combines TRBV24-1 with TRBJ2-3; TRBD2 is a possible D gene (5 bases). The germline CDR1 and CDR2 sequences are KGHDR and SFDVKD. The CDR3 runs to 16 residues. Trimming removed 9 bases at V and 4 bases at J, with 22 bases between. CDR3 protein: CATSPSDFKGADTQYF. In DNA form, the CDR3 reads TGTGCCACCTCTCCCAGCGACTTCAAGGGAGCAGATACGCAGTATTTT.

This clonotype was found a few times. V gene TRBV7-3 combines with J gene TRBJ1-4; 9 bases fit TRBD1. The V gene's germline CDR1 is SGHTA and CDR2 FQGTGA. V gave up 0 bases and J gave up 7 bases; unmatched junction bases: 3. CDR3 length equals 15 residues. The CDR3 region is CASSLTGQGGEKLFF. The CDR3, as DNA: TGTGCCAGCAGCTTAACGGGACAGGGAGGTGAAAAACTGTTTTTT.

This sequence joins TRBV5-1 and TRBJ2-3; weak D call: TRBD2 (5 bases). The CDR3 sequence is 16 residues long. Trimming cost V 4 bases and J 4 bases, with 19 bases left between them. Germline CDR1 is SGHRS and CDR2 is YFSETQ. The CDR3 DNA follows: TGCGCCAGCAGCCAAGGAACTAGAAGGTTCCCAGATACGCAGTATTTT. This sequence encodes CASSQGTRRFPDTQYF.

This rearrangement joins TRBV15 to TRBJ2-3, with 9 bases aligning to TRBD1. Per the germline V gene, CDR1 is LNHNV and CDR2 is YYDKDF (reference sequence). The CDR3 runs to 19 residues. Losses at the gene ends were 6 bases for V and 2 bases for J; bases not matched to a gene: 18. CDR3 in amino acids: CATSTRDRVTGTSTDTQYF. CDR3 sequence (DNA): TGTGCCACCAGTACCCGGGACAGGGTTACGGGGACCTCCACAGATACGCAGTATTTT.

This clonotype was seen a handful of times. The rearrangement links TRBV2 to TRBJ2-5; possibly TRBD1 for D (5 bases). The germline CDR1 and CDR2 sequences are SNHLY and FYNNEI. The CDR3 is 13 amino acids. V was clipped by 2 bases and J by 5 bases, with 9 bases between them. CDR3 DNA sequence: TGTGCCAGCAGTGAACAGGGCGGCGAGACCCAGTACTTC. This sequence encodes CASSEQGGETQYF.

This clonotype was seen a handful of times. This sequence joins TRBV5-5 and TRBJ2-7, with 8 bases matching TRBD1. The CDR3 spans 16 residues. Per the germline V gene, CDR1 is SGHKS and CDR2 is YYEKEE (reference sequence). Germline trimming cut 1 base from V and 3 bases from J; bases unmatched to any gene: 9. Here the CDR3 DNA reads TGTGCCAGCAGCTTGTACCGACAGGGGCAGCGCTACGAGCAGTACTTC. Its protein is CASSLYRQGQRYEQYF.

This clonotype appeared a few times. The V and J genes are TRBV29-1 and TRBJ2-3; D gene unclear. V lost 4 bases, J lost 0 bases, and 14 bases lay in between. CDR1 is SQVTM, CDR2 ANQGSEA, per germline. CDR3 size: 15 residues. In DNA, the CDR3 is TGCAGCGTTGTTCAGGCCGCTCCGAGCACAGATACGCAGTATTTT. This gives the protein CSVVQAAPSTDTQYF.

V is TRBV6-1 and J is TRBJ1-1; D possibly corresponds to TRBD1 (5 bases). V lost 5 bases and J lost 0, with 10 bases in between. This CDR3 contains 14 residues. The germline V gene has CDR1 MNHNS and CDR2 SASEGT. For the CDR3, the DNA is TGTGCCAGCAGTAGGGGACGGCTGAACACTGAAGCTTTCTTT. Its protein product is CASSRGRLNTEAFF.

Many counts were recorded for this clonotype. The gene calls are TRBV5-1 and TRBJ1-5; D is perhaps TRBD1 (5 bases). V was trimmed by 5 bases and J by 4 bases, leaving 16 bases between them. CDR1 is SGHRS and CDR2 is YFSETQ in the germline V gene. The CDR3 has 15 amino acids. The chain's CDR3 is CASRVRPGGNQPQHF. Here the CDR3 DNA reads TGCGCCAGCAGGGTCCGGCCGGGGGGAAATCAGCCCCAGCATTTT.

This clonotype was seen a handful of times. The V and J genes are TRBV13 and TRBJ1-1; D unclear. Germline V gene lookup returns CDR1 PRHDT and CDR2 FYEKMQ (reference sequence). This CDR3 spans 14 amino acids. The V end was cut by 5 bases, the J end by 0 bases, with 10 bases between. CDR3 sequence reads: CASSPRSMNTEAFF. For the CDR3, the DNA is TGTGCCAGCAGCCCCCGCAGCATGAACACTGAAGCTTTCTTT.

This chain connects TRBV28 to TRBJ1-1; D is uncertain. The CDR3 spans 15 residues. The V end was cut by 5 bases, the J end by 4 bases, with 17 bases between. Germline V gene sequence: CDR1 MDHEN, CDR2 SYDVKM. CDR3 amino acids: CASSLGPTRGTEAFF. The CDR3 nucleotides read TGTGCCAGCAGTCTTGGACCGACCCGTGGCACTGAAGCTTTCTTT. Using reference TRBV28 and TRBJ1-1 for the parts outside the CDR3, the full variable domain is DVKVTQSSRYLVKRTGEKVFLECVQDMDHENMFWYRQDPGLGLRLIYFSYDVKMKEKGDIPEGYSVSREKKERFSLILESASTNQTSMYLCASSLGPTRGTEAFFGQGTRLTVV.